A selection of T cell receptor beta chains follows, all from one sample in a study of T cells in tumors after PD-1 blockade. TCRdb's table, derived via immunoSEQ multiplex PCR, lists solely in-frame clones and lacks some. The repertoire includes 34,000 or so clones, 70% to 75% of them detected once, and around 40% sits in the top ten. The sample consisted of PBMCs, taken after anti-PD-1 treatment. Source of these receptors: a human donor with basal cell carcinoma. Each CDR3 is given with its conserved first and last residue. The order of the fields is clone size, D gene, V gene, J gene, CDR3 DNA, CDR3 protein. The D gene is left open where the match is weak. The size entry is marked missing in some rows and otherwise reads once, few, many or a size class.

size: once; D: NA; V: TRBV7-6; J: TRBJ2-3; DNA: TGTGCCAGCAGCTTAGCCTCCCGCACAGATACGCAGTATTTT; CDR3: CASSLASRTDTQYF
size: many; D: NA; V: TRBV14; J: TRBJ1-1; DNA: TGTGCCAGCAGCTTATGGGGGGGGACTGAAGCTTTCTTT; CDR3: CASSLWGGTEAFF
size: NA; D: NA; V: TRBV3-1/TRBV3-2; J: TRBJ1-1; DNA: TGTGCCAGCAGCCCTGGGCGGGGGCTTTTCTTT; CDR3: CASSPGRGLFF
size: NA; D: NA; V: TRBV28; J: TRBJ1-5; DNA: TGTGCCAGCAGTTCAATGAGATATCAGCCCCAGCATTTT; CDR3: CASSSMRYQPQHF
size: NA; D: TRBD1; V: TRBV4-2; J: TRBJ1-6; DNA: TGTGCCAGCAGCCAGGCTTTTTTAATGGACAGGGGTGAATCACCCCTCCACTTT; CDR3: CASSQAFLMDRGESPLHF
size: NA; D: NA; V: TRBV28; J: TRBJ1-2; DNA: TGTGCCAGCAATGGGGCAGGGGCGATGAACTATGGCTACACCTTC; CDR3: CASNGAGAMNYGYTF
size: few; D: TRBD1; V: TRBV6-2/TRBV6-3; J: TRBJ1-1; DNA: TGTGCCAGCAGTTCGGGCCCAGACAGGGGAGGTGGAGCTTTCTTT; CDR3: CASSSGPDRGGGAFF
size: few; D: NA; V: TRBV7-9; J: TRBJ2-7; DNA: TGTGCCAGCAGCTTGGGGATTCGGGAGCAGTACTTC; CDR3: CASSLGIREQYF
size: once; D: TRBD1; V: TRBV15; J: TRBJ2-7; DNA: TGTGCCACCAGCAGAGTTACAGGGGGCTCCTACGAGCAGTACTTC; CDR3: CATSRVTGGSYEQYF
size: NA; D: TRBD1; V: TRBV5-1; J: TRBJ2-7; DNA: TGCGCCAGCAGCGCCACCGGGACAGGGAGCTACGAGCAGTACTTC; CDR3: CASSATGTGSYEQYF
size: NA; D: TRBD1; V: TRBV28; J: TRBJ2-7; DNA: TGTGCCAGCAGTTTCCAGGGGGTAGTCTACGAGCAGTACTTC; CDR3: CASSFQGVVYEQYF
size: NA; D: NA; V: TRBV7-2; J: TRBJ1-6; DNA: TGTGCCAGCAGTCCCCAGGATTCACCCCTCCACTTT; CDR3: CASSPQDSPLHF
size: NA; D: TRBD1; V: TRBV6-5; J: TRBJ2-1; DNA: TGTGCCAGCAGCTATACAGGGGGCACCTACAATGAGCAGTTCTTC; CDR3: CASSYTGGTYNEQFF
size: NA; D: TRBD1; V: TRBV7-2; J: TRBJ2-7; DNA: TGTGCCAGCAGCTTCGGGACAGGGGCCTCCTACGAGCAGTACTTC; CDR3: CASSFGTGASYEQYF
size: NA; D: NA; V: TRBV19; J: TRBJ1-1; DNA: TGTGCCAGTAGTGGTCACCGAGGCACTGAAGCTTTCTTT; CDR3: CASSGHRGTEAFF
size: NA; D: NA; V: TRBV15; J: TRBJ1-1; DNA: TGTGCCACCAGCACTGACTTACAGGGTCCACACTTGAACACTGAAGCTTTCTTT; CDR3: CATSTDLQGPHLNTEAFF
size: NA; D: NA; V: TRBV5-6; J: TRBJ2-7; DNA: TGTGCCAGCAGCTTGCAGAAGGGATTCTACGAGCAGTACTTC; CDR3: CASSLQKGFYEQYF
size: NA; D: NA; V: TRBV5-1; J: TRBJ1-5; DNA: TGCGCCAGCAGCGTGGGACCGGATCAGCCCCAGCATTTT; CDR3: CASSVGPDQPQHF
size: few; D: NA; V: TRBV7-3; J: TRBJ2-5; DNA: TGTGCCAGCAGCTTAACCACCCAAGAGACCCAGTACTTC; CDR3: CASSLTTQETQYF
size: NA; D: TRBD2; V: TRBV28; J: TRBJ2-7; DNA: TGTGCCAGTCTACGGACTAGCGGGTCCTACGAGCAGTACTTC; CDR3: CASLRTSGSYEQYF
size: once; D: NA; V: TRBV9; J: TRBJ2-3; DNA: TGTGCCAGCAGCGCTACCGGGACTAGCACAGATACGCAGTATTTT; CDR3: CASSATGTSTDTQYF
size: NA; D: NA; V: TRBV11-3; J: TRBJ2-7; DNA: TGTGCCAGCAGCTTACTGGCAGGCTACGAGCAGTACTTC; CDR3: CASSLLAGYEQYF
size: NA; D: NA; V: TRBV19; J: TRBJ2-3; DNA: TGTGCCAGCAAAAGGACTGGAACCAGCACAGATACGCAGTATTTT; CDR3: CASKRTGTSTDTQYF
size: NA; D: NA; V: TRBV6-5; J: TRBJ1-4; DNA: TGTGCCAGCAGGTGGGGGGTCCGTGAAAAACTGTTTTTT; CDR3: CASRWGVREKLFF
size: NA; D: NA; V: TRBV4-2; J: TRBJ2-6; DNA: TGTGCCAGCAGCCAGGAGTACGCTGGGGCCAACGTCCTGACTTTC; CDR3: CASSQEYAGANVLTF
size: NA; D: NA; V: TRBV24-1; J: TRBJ2-1; DNA: TGTGCCACCAGTGACCCGAAAAGGCCCTTGGATGAGCAGTTCTTC; CDR3: CATSDPKRPLDEQFF
size: NA; D: NA; V: TRBV28; J: TRBJ2-7; DNA: TGTGCCAGCAGTTGGTACTTAGACTACGAGCAGTACTTC; CDR3: CASSWYLDYEQYF
size: NA; D: NA; V: TRBV29-1; J: TRBJ1-2; DNA: TGCAGCGTTGCTCACAGGGCTAACTATGGCTACACCTTC; CDR3: CSVAHRANYGYTF
size: medium-sized; D: NA; V: TRBV9; J: TRBJ2-2; DNA: TGTGCCAGCAGCGTAGACGGGGGGCACACCGGGGAGCTGTTTTTT; CDR3: CASSVDGGHTGELFF
size: NA; D: TRBD2; V: TRBV6-6; J: TRBJ2-1; DNA: TGTGCCAGCAGTTACAATGGCGGGAGGGCCGTAAATGAGCAGTTCTTC; CDR3: CASSYNGGRAVNEQFF
size: NA; D: NA; V: TRBV11-1; J: TRBJ1-2; DNA: TGTGCCAGCAGCTCCCGGACAGCAAACTATGGCTACACCTTC; CDR3: CASSSRTANYGYTF
size: NA; D: NA; V: TRBV7-6; J: TRBJ2-6; DNA: TGTGCCAGCAGCTTAATCGGAGGTTCTGGGGCCAACGTCCTGACTTTC; CDR3: CASSLIGGSGANVLTF
size: NA; D: TRBD1; V: TRBV7-2; J: TRBJ2-7; DNA: TGTGCCAGCAGCTTAGAGGACAGGGGTTACGAGCAGTACTTC; CDR3: CASSLEDRGYEQYF
size: few; D: NA; V: TRBV27; J: TRBJ1-5; DNA: TGTGCCAGCAGTTTAGGGGGGGCTCCAAATCAGCCCCAGCATTTT; CDR3: CASSLGGAPNQPQHF
size: NA; D: TRBD2; V: TRBV6-1; J: TRBJ2-3; DNA: TGTGCCAGCAGTGATACTAGCGGGGGGTTGAATACGCAGTATTTT; CDR3: CASSDTSGGLNTQYF
size: NA; D: TRBD2; V: TRBV11-3; J: TRBJ2-1; DNA: TGTGCCAGCCTTGGGCCGGGCGGGAGGGCCGGGGGGGAGCAGTTCTTC; CDR3: CASLGPGGRAGGEQFF
size: NA; D: NA; V: TRBV7-9; J: TRBJ2-7; DNA: TGTGCCAGCAGCTTAGGCGGGATAATTGACGAGCAGTACTTC; CDR3: CASSLGGIIDEQYF
size: few; D: TRBD1; V: TRBV5-1; J: TRBJ2-1; DNA: TGCGCCAGCAGCCTATTCGGACAGGGGAATGAGCAGTTCTTC; CDR3: CASSLFGQGNEQFF
size: NA; D: NA; V: TRBV10-3; J: TRBJ2-7; DNA: TGTGCCATCAGTGAAACGGACAGAATATACGAGCAGTACTTC; CDR3: CAISETDRIYEQYF
size: NA; D: NA; V: TRBV4-3; J: TRBJ1-5; DNA: TGCGCCAGCAGCCAAGACAGCAGGCAGCCCCAGCATTTT; CDR3: CASSQDSRQPQHF
size: NA; D: TRBD2; V: TRBV11-3; J: TRBJ2-2; DNA: TGTGCCAGCAGCATTTCCGGGACTAGCGGGACCGGGGAGCTGTTTTTT; CDR3: CASSISGTSGTGELFF
size: NA; D: TRBD2; V: TRBV5-4; J: TRBJ2-7; DNA: TGTGCCAGCAGTTCTCGTAGCGGGGAATCCTCCTACGAGCAGTACTTC; CDR3: CASSSRSGESSYEQYF
size: few; D: TRBD1; V: TRBV28; J: TRBJ1-6; DNA: TGTGCCAGCAGTTCCCCCTCGCAGGGGGGACTCCACTTT; CDR3: CASSSPSQGGLHF